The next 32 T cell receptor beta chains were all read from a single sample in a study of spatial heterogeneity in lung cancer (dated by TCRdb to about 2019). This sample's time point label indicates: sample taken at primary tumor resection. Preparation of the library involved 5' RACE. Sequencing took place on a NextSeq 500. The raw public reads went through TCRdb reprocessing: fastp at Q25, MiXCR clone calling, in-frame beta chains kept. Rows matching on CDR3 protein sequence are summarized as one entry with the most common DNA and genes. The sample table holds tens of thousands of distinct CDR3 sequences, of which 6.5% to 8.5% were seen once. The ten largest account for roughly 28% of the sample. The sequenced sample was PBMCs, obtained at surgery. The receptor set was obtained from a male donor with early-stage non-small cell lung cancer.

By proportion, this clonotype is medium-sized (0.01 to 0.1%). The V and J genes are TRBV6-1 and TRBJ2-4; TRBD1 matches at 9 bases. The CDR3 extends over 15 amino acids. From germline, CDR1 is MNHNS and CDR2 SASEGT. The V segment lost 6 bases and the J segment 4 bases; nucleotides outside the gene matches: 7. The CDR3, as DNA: TGTGCCAGCAGAGATCCGGGACAGGGAAAAAACATTCAGTACTTC. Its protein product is CASRDPGQGKNIQYF.

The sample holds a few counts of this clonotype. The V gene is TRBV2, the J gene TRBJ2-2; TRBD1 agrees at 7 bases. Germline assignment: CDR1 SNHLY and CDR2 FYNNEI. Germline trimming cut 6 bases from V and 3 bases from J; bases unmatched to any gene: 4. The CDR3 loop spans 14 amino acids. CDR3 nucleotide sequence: TGTGCCAGCAGCCGGGACAGTGACACCGGGGAGCTGTTTTTT. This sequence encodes CASSRDSDTGELFF.

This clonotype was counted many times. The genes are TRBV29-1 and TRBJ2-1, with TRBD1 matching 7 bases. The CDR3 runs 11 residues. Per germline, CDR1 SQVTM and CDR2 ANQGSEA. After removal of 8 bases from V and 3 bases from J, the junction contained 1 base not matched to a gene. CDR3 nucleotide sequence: TGCAGCCCAGGGGGCTACAATGAGCAGTTCTTC. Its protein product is CSPGGYNEQFF.

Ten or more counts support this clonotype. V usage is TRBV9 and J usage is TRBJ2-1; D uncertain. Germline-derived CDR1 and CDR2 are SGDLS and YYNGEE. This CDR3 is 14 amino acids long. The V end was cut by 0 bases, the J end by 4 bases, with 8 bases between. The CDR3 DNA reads TGTGCCAGCAGCGTAGATGTGATATACAATGAGCAGTTCTTC. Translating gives CASSVDVIYNEQFF. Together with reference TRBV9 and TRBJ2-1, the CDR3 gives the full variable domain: DSGVTQTPKHLITATGQRVTLRCSPRSGDLSVYWYQQSLDQGLQFLIQYYNGEERAKGNILERFSAQQFPDLHSELNLSSLELGDSALYFCASSVDVIYNEQFFGPGTRLTVL.

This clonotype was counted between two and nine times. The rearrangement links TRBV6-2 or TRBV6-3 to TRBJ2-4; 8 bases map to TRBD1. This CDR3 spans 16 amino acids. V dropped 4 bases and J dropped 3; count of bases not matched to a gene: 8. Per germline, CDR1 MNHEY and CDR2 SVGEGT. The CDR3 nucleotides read TGTGCCAGCAGTTTATGGGACAGGTCCGTCAAAAACATTCAGTACTTC. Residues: CASSLWDRSVKNIQYF.

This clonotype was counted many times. As DNA, the CDR3 is TGCAGTGCTAAAATACAGGGAAACATTCAGTACTTC. Amino acids: CSAKIQGNIQYF. V and J are TRBV20-1 and TRBJ2-4, with D possibly TRBD1 on 6 matching bases. Trimming removed 4 bases from V and 6 bases from J, with 10 bases in between. Per the germline V gene, CDR1 is DFQATT and CDR2 is SNEGSKA (reference sequence). The CDR3 is made up of 12 amino acids.

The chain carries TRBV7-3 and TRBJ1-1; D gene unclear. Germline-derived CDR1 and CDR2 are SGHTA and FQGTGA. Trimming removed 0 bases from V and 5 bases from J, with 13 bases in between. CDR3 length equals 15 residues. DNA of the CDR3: TGTGCCAGCAGCTTAACGGCAGACCCGGCTACTGAAGCTTTCTTT. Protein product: CASSLTADPATEAFF.

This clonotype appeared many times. CDR3 residues: CASSLGLAIQETQYF. In DNA, the CDR3 is TGTGCCAGCAGCCTAGGTCTAGCGATCCAAGAGACCCAGTACTTC. The chain employs TRBV7-2 and TRBJ2-5; possible D gene TRBD2, 6 bases. Trimming cost V 5 bases and J 1 base, with 14 bases left between them. Germline V lookup: CDR1 SGHTA, CDR2 FQGNSA. This CDR3 has 15 residues.

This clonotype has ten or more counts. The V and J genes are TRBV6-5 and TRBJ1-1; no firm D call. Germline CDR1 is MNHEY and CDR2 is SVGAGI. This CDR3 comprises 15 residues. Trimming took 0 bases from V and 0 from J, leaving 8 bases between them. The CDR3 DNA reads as TGTGCCAGCAGTTACTCGACTAGGATGAACACTGAAGCTTTCTTT. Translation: CASSYSTRMNTEAFF.

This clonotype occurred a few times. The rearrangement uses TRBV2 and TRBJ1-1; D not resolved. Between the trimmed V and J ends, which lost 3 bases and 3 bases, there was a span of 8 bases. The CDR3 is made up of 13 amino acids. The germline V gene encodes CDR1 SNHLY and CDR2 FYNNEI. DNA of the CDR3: TGTGCCAGCAGTGAGAACCGAGACACTGAAGCTTTCTTT. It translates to CASSENRDTEAFF.

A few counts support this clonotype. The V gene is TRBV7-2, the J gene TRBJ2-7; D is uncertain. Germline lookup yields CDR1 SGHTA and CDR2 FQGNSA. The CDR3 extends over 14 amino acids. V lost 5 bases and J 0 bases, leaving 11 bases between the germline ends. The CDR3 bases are TGTGCCAGCAGCGAGTATCGGAGCTCCTACGAGCAGTACTTC. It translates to CASSEYRSSYEQYF.

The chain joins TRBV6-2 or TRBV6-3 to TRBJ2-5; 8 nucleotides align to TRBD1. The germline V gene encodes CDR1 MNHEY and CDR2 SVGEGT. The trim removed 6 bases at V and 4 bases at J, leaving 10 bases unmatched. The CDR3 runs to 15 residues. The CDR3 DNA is TGTGCCAGCAGATTCGACAGGGGTGAAGGAGAGACCCAGTACTTC. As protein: CASRFDRGEGETQYF.

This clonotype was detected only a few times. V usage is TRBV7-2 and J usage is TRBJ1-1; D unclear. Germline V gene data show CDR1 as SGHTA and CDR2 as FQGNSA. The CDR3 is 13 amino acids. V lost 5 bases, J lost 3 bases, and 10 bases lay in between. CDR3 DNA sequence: TGTGCCAGCAGCCCGAGGGTGGACACTGAAGCTTTCTTT. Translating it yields CASSPRVDTEAFF. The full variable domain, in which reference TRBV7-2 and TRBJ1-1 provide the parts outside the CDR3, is GAGVSQSPSNKVTEKGKDVELRCDPISGHTALYWYRQSLGQGLEFLIYFQGNSAPDKSGLPSDRFSAERTGGSVSTLTIQRTQQEDSAVYLCASSPRVDTEAFFGQGTRLTVV.

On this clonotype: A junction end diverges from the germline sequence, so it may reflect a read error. This chain's CDR3 is CASSLEAGGSTETQYF. The CDR3 region has the DNA TGTGCCAGCAGCTTAGAAGCGGGGGGGAGCACAGAGACGCAGTATTTT. This chain uses TRBV7-2 with TRBJ2-3; TRBD2 aligns across 10 bases. Germline V gene data show CDR1 as SGHTA and CDR2 as FQGNSA. The CDR3 totals 16 residues.

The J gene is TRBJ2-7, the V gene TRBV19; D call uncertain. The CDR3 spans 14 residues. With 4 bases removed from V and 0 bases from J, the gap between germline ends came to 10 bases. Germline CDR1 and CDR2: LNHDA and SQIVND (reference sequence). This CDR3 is CASSTAYSSYEQYF. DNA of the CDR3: TGTGCCAGTAGTACAGCCTACAGCTCCTACGAGCAGTACTTC.

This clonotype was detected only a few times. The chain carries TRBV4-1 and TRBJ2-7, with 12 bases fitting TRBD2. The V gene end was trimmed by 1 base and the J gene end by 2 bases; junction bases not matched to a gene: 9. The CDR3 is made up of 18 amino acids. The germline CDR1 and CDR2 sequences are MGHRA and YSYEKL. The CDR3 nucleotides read TGCGCCAGCAGCCAAGCGCAGCTAGCGGGAGGGCCAGCCTACGAGCAGTACGTC. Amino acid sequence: CASSQAQLAGGPAYEQYV.

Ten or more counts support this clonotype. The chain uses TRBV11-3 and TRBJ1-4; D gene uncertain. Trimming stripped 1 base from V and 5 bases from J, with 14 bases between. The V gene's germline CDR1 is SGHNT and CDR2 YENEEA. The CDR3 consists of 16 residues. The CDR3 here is CASSLGDAGKNEKLFF. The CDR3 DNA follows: TGTGCCAGCAGCTTAGGCGATGCGGGTAAAAATGAAAAACTGTTTTTT. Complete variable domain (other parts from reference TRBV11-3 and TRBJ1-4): EAGVVQSPRYKIIEKKQPVAFWCNPISGHNTLYWYLQNLGQGPELLIRYENEEAVDDSQLPKDRFSAERLKGVDSTLKIQPAELGDSAVYLCASSLGDAGKNEKLFFGSGTQLSVL.

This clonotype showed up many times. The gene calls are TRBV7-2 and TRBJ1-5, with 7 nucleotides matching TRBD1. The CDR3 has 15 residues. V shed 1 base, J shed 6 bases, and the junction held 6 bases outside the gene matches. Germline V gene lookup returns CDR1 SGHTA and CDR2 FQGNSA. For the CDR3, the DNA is TGTGCCAGCAGCTTAGATGGGACAGTTATTCAGCCCCAGCATTTT. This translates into CASSLDGTVIQPQHF.

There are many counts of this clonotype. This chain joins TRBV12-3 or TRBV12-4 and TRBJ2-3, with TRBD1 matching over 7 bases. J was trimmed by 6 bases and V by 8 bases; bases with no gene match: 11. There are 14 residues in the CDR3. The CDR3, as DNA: TGTGCCAGCCCCCCAGGGGGATCAGTCGATACGCAGTATTTT. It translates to CASPPGGSVDTQYF.

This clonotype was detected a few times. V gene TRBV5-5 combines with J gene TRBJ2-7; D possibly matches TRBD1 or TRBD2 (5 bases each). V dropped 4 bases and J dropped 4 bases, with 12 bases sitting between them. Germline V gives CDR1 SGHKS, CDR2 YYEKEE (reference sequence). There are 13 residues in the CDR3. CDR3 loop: CASSPGLDYEQYV. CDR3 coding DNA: TGTGCCAGCAGCCCGGGGCTAGATTACGAGCAGTACGTC.

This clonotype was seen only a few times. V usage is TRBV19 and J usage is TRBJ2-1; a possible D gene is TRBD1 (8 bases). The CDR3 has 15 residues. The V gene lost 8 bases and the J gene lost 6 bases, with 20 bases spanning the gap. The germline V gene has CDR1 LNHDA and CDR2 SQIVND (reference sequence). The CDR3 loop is CASGGQGGVGNEQFF. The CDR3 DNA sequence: TGTGCCAGTGGAGGACAGGGAGGGGTAGGCAATGAGCAGTTCTTC.

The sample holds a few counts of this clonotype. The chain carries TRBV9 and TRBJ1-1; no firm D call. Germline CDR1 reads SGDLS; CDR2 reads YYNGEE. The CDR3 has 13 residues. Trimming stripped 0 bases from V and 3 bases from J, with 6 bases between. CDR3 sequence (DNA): TGTGCCAGCAGCGTAGAGGGAGACACTGAAGCTTTCTTT. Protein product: CASSVEGDTEAFF.

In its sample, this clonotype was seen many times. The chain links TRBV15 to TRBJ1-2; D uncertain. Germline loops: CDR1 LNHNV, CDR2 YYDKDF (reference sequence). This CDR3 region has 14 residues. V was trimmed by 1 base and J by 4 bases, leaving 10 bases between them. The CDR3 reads CATSRARGVYGYTF. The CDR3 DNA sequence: TGTGCCACCAGCAGAGCCCGGGGAGTCTATGGCTACACCTTC.

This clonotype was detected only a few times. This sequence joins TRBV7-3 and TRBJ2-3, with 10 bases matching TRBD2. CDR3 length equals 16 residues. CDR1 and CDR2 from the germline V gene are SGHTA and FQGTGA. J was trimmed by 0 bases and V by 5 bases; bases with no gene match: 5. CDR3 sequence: CASSPRLAGSTDTQYF. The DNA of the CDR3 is TGTGCCAGCAGCCCCCGACTAGCGGGTAGCACAGATACGCAGTATTTT.

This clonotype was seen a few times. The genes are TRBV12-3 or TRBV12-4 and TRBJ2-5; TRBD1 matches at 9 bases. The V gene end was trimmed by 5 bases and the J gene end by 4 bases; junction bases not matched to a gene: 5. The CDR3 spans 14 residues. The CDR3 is CASSRQGGGETQYF. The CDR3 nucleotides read TGTGCCAGCAGTCGACAGGGGGGCGGAGAGACCCAGTACTTC.

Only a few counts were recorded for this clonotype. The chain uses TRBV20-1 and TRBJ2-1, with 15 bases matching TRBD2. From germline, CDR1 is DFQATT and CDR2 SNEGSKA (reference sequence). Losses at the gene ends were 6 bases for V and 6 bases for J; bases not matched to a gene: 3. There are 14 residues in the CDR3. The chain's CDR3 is CSAWTSGGVNEQFF. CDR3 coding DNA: TGCAGTGCCTGGACTAGCGGGGGGGTCAATGAGCAGTTCTTC.

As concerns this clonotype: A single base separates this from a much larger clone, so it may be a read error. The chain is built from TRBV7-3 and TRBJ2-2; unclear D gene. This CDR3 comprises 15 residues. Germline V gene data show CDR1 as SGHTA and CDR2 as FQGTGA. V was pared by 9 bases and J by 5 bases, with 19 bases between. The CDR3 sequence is CARSLAGVGTGELFF. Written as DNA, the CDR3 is TGTGCCAGAAGTTTAGCCGGAGTCGGTACCGGGGAGCTGTTTTTT.

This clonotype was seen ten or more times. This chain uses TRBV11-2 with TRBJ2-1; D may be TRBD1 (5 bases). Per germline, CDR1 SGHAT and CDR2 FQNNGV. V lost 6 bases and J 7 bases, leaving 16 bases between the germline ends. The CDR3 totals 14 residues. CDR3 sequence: CASSYQGGVNEQFF. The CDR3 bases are TGTGCCAGCAGTTACCAGGGTGGAGTGAATGAGCAGTTCTTC.

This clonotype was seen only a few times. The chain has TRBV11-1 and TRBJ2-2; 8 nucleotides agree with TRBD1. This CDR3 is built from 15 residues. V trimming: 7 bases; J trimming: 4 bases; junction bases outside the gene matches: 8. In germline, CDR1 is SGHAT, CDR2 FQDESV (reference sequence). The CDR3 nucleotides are TGTGCCAGCACCCTTGGACAGGGTGGCACCGGGGAGCTGTTTTTT. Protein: CASTLGQGGTGELFF.

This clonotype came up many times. As DNA, the CDR3 is TGCAGTGCTCTGCAGGGGGGAAATGAAAAACTGTTTTTT. Protein product: CSALQGGNEKLFF. The J gene is TRBJ1-4, the V gene TRBV20-1; 7 nucleotides match TRBD1. CDR3 length equals 13 residues. V gave up 5 bases and J gave up 5 bases; unmatched junction bases: 5. The germline CDR1 and CDR2 sequences are DFQATT and SNEGSKA (reference sequence).

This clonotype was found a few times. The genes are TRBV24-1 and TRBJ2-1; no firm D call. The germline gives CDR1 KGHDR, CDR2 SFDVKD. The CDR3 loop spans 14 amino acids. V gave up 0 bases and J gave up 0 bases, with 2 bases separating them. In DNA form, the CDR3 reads TGTGCCACCAGTGATTTGCACTCCTACAATGAGCAGTTCTTC. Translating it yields CATSDLHSYNEQFF.

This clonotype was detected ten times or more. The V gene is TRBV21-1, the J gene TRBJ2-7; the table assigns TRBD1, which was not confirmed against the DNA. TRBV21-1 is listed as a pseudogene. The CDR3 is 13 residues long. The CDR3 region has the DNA TGTGCCAGCAGCCCGGACAGTTTCTACGAGCAGTACGTC. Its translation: CASSPDSFYEQYV.